This T cell receptor (beta chain) is from a study of T-cell memory formation after mild COVID-19. Study-level background: Largely donor-specific sequence clusters came from a couple of donors.

Points from the study as a whole: Pre-infection memory contained some responding clones, which suggested that cross-reactive memory had joined.

The V gene end was trimmed by 5 bases and the J gene end by 5 bases; junction bases not matched to a gene: 8. Germline V gene lookup returns CDR1 MRHNA and CDR2 SNTAGT. The CDR3 extends over 15 amino acids. TCR alpha and TCR beta cDNA libraries carrying sample barcodes and UMIs were produced by 5'RACE using constant-segment primers. TCRdb reprocessed the 5' RACE reads with MiXCR, giving one entry per CDR3 protein. The table includes tens of thousands of distinct CDR3 sequences, less than 15% detected once. At least ten counts were recorded for this clonotype. Its antigen is not known. This receptor was identified in a young man who had mild COVID-19 (a few samples of this study predate the infection). Cell type and time point are not known. The chain employs TRBV6-4 and TRBJ2-1; TRBD2 matches at 8 bases. The source material was PBMCs or a T cell subset sorted from them (not recorded which). The CDR3 loop reads CASSPFGGANNEQFF. CDR3 coding DNA: TGTGCCAGCAGTCCCTTCGGGGGGGCTAACAATGAGCAGTTCTTC.